Following are 27 T cell receptor beta chains from one sample sequenced in a study of technical replicates of blood from a handful of donors. Profiled with immunoSEQ multiplex PCR; TCRdb holds only in-frame clones, not every one. The table shows 65,000 to 90,000 clones, with roughly 93% occurring only once. The sample taken for sequencing was T cells isolated from PBMCs. All receptors come from a human donor in good health.

The chain employs TRBV2 and TRBJ1-6; the match to TRBD1 covers 7 bases. Germline trimming cut 7 bases from V and 3 bases from J; bases unmatched to any gene: 6. Germline V gives CDR1 SNHLY, CDR2 FYNNEI. The CDR3 has 15 residues. CDR3 DNA sequence: TGTGCCAGCATAAGGACAGGCAACTATAATTCACCCCTCCACTTT. Its protein product is CASIRTGNYNSPLHF.

V gene TRBV19 combines with J gene TRBJ2-5; 7 bases match TRBD2. The germline V gene encodes CDR1 LNHDA and CDR2 SQIVND (reference sequence). V lost 1 base, J lost 5 bases, and 1 base stayed unmatched. The CDR3 consists of 13 residues. CDR3 nucleotides: TGTGCCAGTAGTATAGTGCGGGAGGAGACCCAGTACTTC. This codes for CASSIVREETQYF.

The CDR3 DNA sequence: TGCGCCAGCAGCTCCCTAAGGGGGAGCTATGGCTACACCTTC. The encoded protein is CASSSLRGSYGYTF. V is TRBV5-1 and J is TRBJ1-2; D might be TRBD1 (6 bases). The V and J ends lost 3 bases and 4 bases respectively, with 13 bases between them. CDR1 SGHRS and CDR2 YFSETQ come from the germline V gene. The CDR3 sequence is 14 residues long.

V and J are TRBV13 and TRBJ2-3, with D tentatively TRBD2 (5 bases). Between the trimmed V and J ends, which lost 6 bases and 0 bases, there was a span of 13 bases. CDR3 size: 15 residues. Germline V gives CDR1 PRHDT, CDR2 FYEKMQ (reference sequence). The CDR3 spells CASSSGLRSTDTQYF. DNA for the CDR3: TGTGCCAGCAGTTCCGGACTCCGTAGCACAGATACGCAGTATTTT.

The chain couples TRBV6-1 to TRBJ2-7, with 9 positions matching TRBD2. V lost 4 bases to trimming and J lost 1 base; unmatched junction nucleotides: 5. Germline-derived CDR1 and CDR2 are MNHNS and SASEGT. The CDR3 is 15 residues long. The DNA for the CDR3 is TGTGCCAGCAGTGTTCTGGCGGGAGGGTCCTACGAGCAGTACTTC. Translating it yields CASSVLAGGSYEQYF.

The sample holds one count of this clone. This chain uses TRBV4-1 with TRBJ2-3, with D possibly matching TRBD1 (7 bases). The CDR3 is 18 amino acids. Per the germline V gene, CDR1 is MGHRA and CDR2 is YSYEKL. V shed 0 bases and J shed 1 base, with 17 bases lying between them. The CDR3 region is CASSQDGAGGRGTDTQYF. Here the CDR3 DNA reads TGCGCCAGCAGCCAAGACGGGGCAGGGGGGCGAGGCACAGATACGCAGTATTTT.

The chain uses TRBV6-5 and TRBJ2-7; the match to TRBD1 covers 7 bases. In germline, CDR1 is MNHEY, CDR2 SVGAGI. The trim removed 6 bases at V and 0 bases at J, leaving 2 bases unmatched. The CDR3 consists of 13 residues. The CDR3 protein is CASSWDSSYEQYF. DNA for the CDR3: TGTGCCAGCAGCTGGGACAGCTCCTACGAGCAGTACTTC.

V and J are TRBV6-1 and TRBJ1-5, with a possible D match to TRBD1 (6 bases). Germline loops: CDR1 MNHNS, CDR2 SASEGT. V was shortened by 10 bases and J by 0 bases, with 16 bases between the two germline ends. This CDR3 is built from 15 residues. For the CDR3, the DNA is TGTGCCACCCTGAGGGGGATCAGTAGCAATCAGCCCCAGCATTTT. Its protein is CATLRGISSNQPQHF.

This clone was counted once. CDR3 coding DNA: TGTGCCAGCAGCGTAATGGGCGGGAGGGTAAATGAGCAGTTCTTC. Translation gives CASSVMGGRVNEQFF. The chain is built from TRBV9 and TRBJ2-1, with TRBD2 matching over 9 bases. The CDR3 runs to 15 residues. Germline V CDR1 and CDR2: SGDLS, YYNGEE. V gave up 1 base and J gave up 7 bases; unmatched junction bases: 6.

This chain connects TRBV6-1 to TRBJ2-3, with a tentative D call TRBD2 (6 bases). V was trimmed by 9 bases and J by 2 bases, leaving 18 bases between them. The length of the CDR3 is 15 residues. Looked up from germline, CDR1 is MNHNS and CDR2 is SASEGT. CDR3 sequence: CASGGRGSPTDTQYF. The CDR3 DNA reads as TGTGCCAGTGGGGGACGGGGGAGTCCCACAGATACGCAGTATTTT.

The J gene is TRBJ2-1, the V gene TRBV11-2; 7 bases map to TRBD1. This CDR3 contains 17 residues. CDR1 SGHAT and CDR2 FQNNGV come from the germline V gene. V shed 5 bases, J shed 2 bases, and the junction held 12 bases outside the gene matches. As DNA, the CDR3 is TGTGCCAGCAGCCACTTGGCGAGACAGGGCCCCTACAATGAGCAGTTCTTC. As protein: CASSHLARQGPYNEQFF.

This chain joins TRBV2 and TRBJ1-2; 8 positions match TRBD1. This CDR3 is 15 amino acids long. CDR1 and CDR2 (germline): SNHLY, FYNNEI. Trimming cost V 5 bases and J 7 bases; bases outside gene matches: 12. DNA for the CDR3: TGTGCCAGCAGTCGAGCTCGAACAGGGGGGCGTGGCTACACCTTC. Its translation: CASSRARTGGRGYTF.

The chain joins TRBV19 to TRBJ1-5, with no clear D. CDR1 and CDR2 (germline): LNHDA, SQIVND (reference sequence). This CDR3 has 14 residues. Trimming left V 3 bases short and J 6 bases short, with 12 bases between. The CDR3 loop is CASSMGSLSQPQHF. The CDR3 DNA reads TGTGCCAGTAGTATGGGCTCTCTGAGTCAGCCCCAGCATTTT.

The J gene is TRBJ1-5, the V gene TRBV15; 10 nucleotides align to TRBD1. The CDR3 spans 15 residues. Germline CDR1 reads LNHNV; CDR2 reads YYDKDF (reference sequence). J was trimmed by 6 bases and V by 3 bases; bases with no gene match: 5. The CDR3 loop is CATSRDRGSGQPQHF. CDR3 sequence (DNA): TGTGCCACCAGCAGGGACAGGGGGTCTGGTCAGCCCCAGCATTTT.

This clone was observed once. Here the CDR3 DNA reads TGTGCCAGCTCACCAAGCCAGGGATGGGCGAACACTGAAGCTTTCTTT. Protein product: CASSPSQGWANTEAFF. The chain carries TRBV18 and TRBJ1-1, with D tentatively TRBD1 (5 bases). This CDR3 has 16 residues. Germline values: CDR1 KGHSH, CDR2 LQKENI. V was pared by 2 bases and J by 1 base, with 14 bases between.

This clone was detected only once. The rearrangement links TRBV30 to TRBJ2-5, with a tentative D call TRBD2 (7 bases). CDR3 length equals 13 residues. CDR1 and CDR2 from the germline V gene are GTSNPN and SVGIG (reference sequence). The germline V and J ends were trimmed by 7 bases and 5 bases, with 17 bases remaining between them. The chain's CDR3 is CASNSKGGETQYF. The CDR3, as DNA: TGTGCCTCCAACTCCAAGGGGGGGGAGACCCAGTACTTC.

This clone was observed a single time. The V gene is TRBV9, the J gene TRBJ2-7; 7 bases align to TRBD1. V shed 2 bases and J 3 bases; nucleotides not matched to a gene: 5. The CDR3 extends over 14 amino acids. In germline, CDR1 is SGDLS, CDR2 YYNGEE. The CDR3 nucleotides are TGTGCCAGCAGCGTGAAGGGGGCTTACTACGAGCAGTACTTC. Protein: CASSVKGAYYEQYF.

This clone was picked up one time. This sequence joins TRBV5-4 and TRBJ2-7, with D maybe TRBD2 (5 bases). The V end was cut by 4 bases, the J end by 6 bases, with 11 bases between. CDR3 size: 12 residues. Per germline, CDR1 SGHNT and CDR2 YYREEE (reference sequence). In DNA, the CDR3 is TGTGCCAGCAGCCCAAGAGAGGGCGAGCAGTACTTC. It yields the protein CASSPREGEQYF.

The V gene is TRBV29-1, the J gene TRBJ2-5, with TRBD2 matching 7 bases. This CDR3 contains 14 residues. The ends lost 6 bases at V and 1 base at J; junction bases unmatched: 8. Germline loops: CDR1 SQVTM, CDR2 ANQGSEA. The CDR3 is CSVQQSGVQETQYF. The CDR3 nucleotides read TGCAGCGTACAACAGAGCGGGGTCCAAGAGACCCAGTACTTC.

This clone appeared a single time. The genes are TRBV18 and TRBJ1-1; perhaps TRBD1 as D (5 bases). With 3 bases removed from V and 7 bases from J, the gap between germline ends came to 9 bases. CDR3 length equals 12 residues. Germline lookup yields CDR1 KGHSH and CDR2 LQKENI. The CDR3: CASSPGGSEAFF. The CDR3 DNA sequence: TGTGCCAGCTCACCCGGGGGAAGTGAAGCTTTCTTT.

This rearrangement joins TRBV6-4 to TRBJ1-2; TRBD1 agrees at 7 bases. J lost 6 bases, V lost 4 bases, and 14 bases had no gene match. CDR3 length equals 16 residues. Germline CDR1 MRHNA, CDR2 SNTAGT. CDR3 sequence: CASSGQGFLIGDGYTF. The CDR3 DNA is TGTGCCAGCAGTGGACAGGGTTTTTTGATTGGAGATGGCTACACCTTC.

The chain couples TRBV7-9 to TRBJ2-3; TRBD2 is a possible D gene (6 bases). The CDR3 length is 18 residues. CDR1 is SEHNR, CDR2 FQNEAQ, per germline (reference sequence). Trimming left V 4 bases short and J 4 bases short, with 24 bases between. Written as DNA, the CDR3 is TGTGCCAGCAGCTCCCTAGCGAGGAGCCCCGAACCACCAGATACGCAGTATTTT. Amino acid sequence: CASSSLARSPEPPDTQYF.

The CDR3 protein is CASSSRPFSGRILDTQYF. The DNA for the CDR3 is TGTGCCAGCAGCTCCCGTCCCTTCAGCGGGAGGATTCTGGATACGCAGTATTTT. The chain employs TRBV13 and TRBJ2-3; 9 nucleotides agree with TRBD2. With 4 bases clipped from V and 6 bases from J, the junction kept 17 bases outside the gene matches. From germline, CDR1 is PRHDT and CDR2 FYEKMQ (reference sequence). CDR3 size: 18 residues.

V gene TRBV7-6 combines with J gene TRBJ1-1; TRBD1 is a possible D gene (6 bases). V was pared by 6 bases and J by 1 base, with 12 bases between. The CDR3 has 14 residues. The germline CDR1 and CDR2 sequences are SGHVS and FNYEAQ. This chain's CDR3 is CASSQEGQNTEAFF. In nucleotides, the CDR3 is TGTGCCAGCAGTCAAGAGGGACAGAACACTGAAGCTTTCTTT.

The chain links TRBV28 to TRBJ2-7; D might be TRBD1 (6 bases). This CDR3 is 16 amino acids long. The germline V gene encodes CDR1 MDHEN and CDR2 SYDVKM. V lost 6 bases and J lost 2, with 20 bases in between. CDR3 DNA sequence: TGTGCCAGCAGGACAGGCGCGGCCGCGCCACCCTACGAGCAGTACTTC. Translation gives CASRTGAAAPPYEQYF.

This chain connects TRBV4-1 to TRBJ2-7, with 9 bases matching TRBD2. The junction had 4 bases not matched to a gene; V was cut back by 3 bases and J by 1 base. Germline loops: CDR1 MGHRA, CDR2 YSYEKL. This CDR3 has 15 residues. CDR3 protein: CASSHELAGSYEQYF. The CDR3 DNA sequence: TGCGCCAGCAGCCATGAGCTAGCGGGATCCTACGAGCAGTACTTC.

This clone was observed a single time. As DNA, the CDR3 is TGTGCCAGCAGGGACAAAAGAGATGAAAAACTGTTTTTT. It yields the protein CASRDKRDEKLFF. The gene calls are TRBV5-4 and TRBJ1-4, with D perhaps TRBD1 (5 bases). CDR1 and CDR2 (germline): SGHNT, YYREEE (reference sequence). Trimming left V 5 bases short and J 6 bases short, with 11 bases between. CDR3 length: 13 residues.